This passage covers 25 T cell receptor beta chains from one sample sequenced in a study of T cell responses to AZD1222 COVID-19 vaccine. Libraries were prepared by immunoSEQ multiplex PCR; TCRdb keeps only in-frame clonotypes and omits some of them. Here the sample spans over 75,000 clones, 90% being singletons. The input for sequencing was peripheral blood, taken on day 0 of AZD1222 vaccination. The source is an adult in good health.

The chain is built from TRBV27 and TRBJ2-7; 9 positions match TRBD1. V shed 5 bases, J shed 3 bases, and the junction held 5 bases outside the gene matches. From germline, CDR1 is MNHEY and CDR2 SMNVEV (reference sequence). This CDR3 has 14 residues. DNA for the CDR3: TGTGCCAGCAGTACCGGGACAGGGTTCTACGAGCAGTACTTC. Translating gives CASSTGTGFYEQYF.

This sequence joins TRBV9 and TRBJ1-1; the D is unclear. From germline, CDR1 is SGDLS and CDR2 YYNGEE. The CDR3 totals 13 residues. V shed 0 bases and J shed 8 bases, with 11 bases lying between them. CDR3 loop: CASSVDIGREAFF. The CDR3 region has the DNA TGTGCCAGCAGCGTAGATATAGGGAGGGAAGCTTTCTTT.

This sequence joins TRBV24-1 and TRBJ1-5; D is uncertain. Germline V lookup: CDR1 KGHDR, CDR2 SFDVKD. The CDR3 is made up of 13 amino acids. Between the trimmed V and J ends, which lost 9 bases and 6 bases, there was a span of 14 bases. The CDR3 nucleotides are TGTGCCACCGAAGGAAGGGCAGGTCAGCCCCAGCATTTT. Translation: CATEGRAGQPQHF.

This CDR3 is CASSQDSGELFF. CDR3 DNA: TGCGCCAGCAGCCAAGATAGCGGGGAGCTGTTTTTT. The chain joins TRBV4-1 to TRBJ2-2; no firm D call. The CDR3 extends over 12 amino acids. The germline V gene has CDR1 MGHRA and CDR2 YSYEKL. V lost 0 bases and J lost 7, with 3 bases in between.

The rearrangement uses TRBV7-9 and TRBJ1-1, with a possible D match to TRBD1 (6 bases). Germline V gene data show CDR1 as SEHNR and CDR2 as FQNEAQ (reference sequence). V was pared by 3 bases and J by 6 bases, with 11 bases between. The CDR3 consists of 13 residues. This chain's CDR3 is CASSFIQGPEAFF. CDR3 sequence (DNA): TGTGCCAGCAGCTTTATTCAGGGGCCTGAAGCTTTCTTT.

V usage is TRBV6-4 and J usage is TRBJ1-1; possible D gene TRBD1, 5 bases. V shed 8 bases and J shed 7 bases, with 11 bases lying between them. Germline V lookup: CDR1 MRHNA, CDR2 SNTAGT. The CDR3 extends over 11 amino acids. This CDR3 is CASANGGEAFF. The CDR3 DNA reads TGTGCCAGCGCAAACGGGGGTGAAGCTTTCTTT.

The chain couples TRBV9 to TRBJ1-4; TRBD1 is a possible D gene (6 bases). CDR3 length: 15 residues. Germline V gene lookup returns CDR1 SGDLS and CDR2 YYNGEE. V lost 7 bases to trimming and J lost 5 bases, with 18 bases between them. The CDR3 protein is CASGPRWGQNEKLFF. The CDR3 DNA follows: TGTGCCAGCGGCCCTCGATGGGGGCAGAATGAAAAACTGTTTTTT.

This clone was observed a single time. This sequence joins TRBV18 and TRBJ1-5; tentatively, D is TRBD1 (6 bases). Germline values: CDR1 KGHSH, CDR2 LQKENI. The CDR3 contains 14 residues. Trimming took 2 bases from V and 6 from J, leaving 11 bases between them. The DNA for the CDR3 is TGTGCCAGCTCACCAAGAACAGGGATTCAGCCCCAGCATTTT. Residues: CASSPRTGIQPQHF.

This rearrangement joins TRBV18 to TRBJ2-1, with TRBD1 matching 11 bases. This CDR3 contains 18 residues. Germline trimming cut 6 bases from V and 3 bases from J; bases unmatched to any gene: 13. Germline assignment: CDR1 KGHSH and CDR2 LQKENI. The CDR3 loop is CASSALDRGPTIYNEQFF. The CDR3 nucleotides are TGTGCCAGCTCGGCCCTGGACAGGGGGCCAACCATCTACAATGAGCAGTTCTTC. The complete variable domain, with remaining parts taken from reference TRBV18 and TRBJ2-1, reads NAGVMQNPRHLVRRRGQEARLRCSPMKGHSHVYWYRQLPEEGLKFMVYLQKENIIDESGMPKERFSAEFPKEGPSILRIQQVVRGDSAAYFCASSALDRGPTIYNEQFFGPGTRLTVL.

V and J are TRBV3-1 (or the pseudogene TRBV3-2) and TRBJ2-5, with TRBD1 identical over 10 bases. The CDR3 sequence is 17 residues long. V lost 0 bases and J lost 4; bases outside the gene matches: 8. The germline V gene has CDR1 LGHDT and CDR2 YNNKEL (reference sequence). CDR3 nucleotides: TGTGCCAGCAGCCAAGATTGGACAGGGGGTAGTATAGAGACCCAGTACTTC. It translates to CASSQDWTGGSIETQYF.

This chain links TRBV28 with TRBJ2-1; D is perhaps TRBD2 (7 bases). The V gene's germline CDR1 is MDHEN and CDR2 SYDVKM. V lost 2 bases, J lost 3 bases, and 11 bases lay in between. CDR3 length: 15 residues. The DNA for the CDR3 is TGTGCCAGCAGTTTAGAAGGGGGGGGCTACAATGAGCAGTTCTTC. This codes for CASSLEGGGYNEQFF.

Here the CDR3 DNA reads TGTGCCAGCAGCTTATTTGGCGACAATGAGCAGTTCTTC. Amino acid sequence: CASSLFGDNEQFF. The chain joins TRBV7-8 to TRBJ2-1, with D unclear. The germline CDR1 and CDR2 sequences are SGHVS and FQNEAQ. CDR3 size: 13 residues. The V gene lost 2 bases and the J gene lost 5 bases, with 7 bases spanning the gap.

The chain uses TRBV12-1 and TRBJ1-5; the table assigns TRBD1, which was not confirmed against the DNA. TRBV12-1 is described as a pseudogene. The CDR3 sequence is 17 residues long. The CDR3 nucleotides are TGTGCCAGCAGCCCGAACAGGGGCGTAAGTAGCAATCAGCCCCAGCATTTT. Protein sequence: CASSPNRGVSSNQPQHF.

CDR3 DNA sequence: TGTGCCAGCAGTTACCCCCCCCGGACAGGGGCCTACGAGCAGTACTTC. This sequence encodes CASSYPPRTGAYEQYF. V gene TRBV6-6 combines with J gene TRBJ2-7; 9 bases fit TRBD1. The germline CDR1 and CDR2 sequences are MNHNY and SVGAGI (reference sequence). The CDR3 has 16 amino acids. Losses at the gene ends were 2 bases for V and 2 bases for J; bases not matched to a gene: 7.

The gene calls are TRBV7-3 and TRBJ2-1, with 11 bases fitting TRBD2. Trimming cost V 1 base and J 6 bases; bases outside gene matches: 2. This CDR3 region has 15 residues. CDR1 is SGHTA, CDR2 FQGTGA, per germline. The CDR3 loop reads CASSLSTSGSNEQFF. CDR3 DNA: TGTGCCAGCAGCTTAAGTACTAGCGGGAGCAATGAGCAGTTCTTC.

This clone occurred a few times. The chain couples TRBV19 to TRBJ1-1; D possibly corresponds to TRBD1 (5 bases). In germline, CDR1 is LNHDA, CDR2 SQIVND (reference sequence). The CDR3 is made up of 15 amino acids. Trimming left V 3 bases short and J 2 bases short, with 13 bases between. The CDR3 nucleotides read TGTGCCAGTAGTATCTATGGGGGAACTAACACTGAAGCTTTCTTT. Its protein is CASSIYGGTNTEAFF.

The chain carries TRBV19 and TRBJ2-7; D call uncertain. This CDR3 has 13 residues. The V and J ends lost 6 bases and 0 bases respectively, with 9 bases between them. In germline, CDR1 is LNHDA, CDR2 SQIVND (reference sequence). The CDR3 DNA is TGTGCCAGTAGGGGGATGAGCTCCTACGAGCAGTACTTC. Translating it yields CASRGMSSYEQYF.

The J gene is TRBJ1-4, the V gene TRBV27; a weak D match, TRBD1 (5 bases). This CDR3 is built from 14 residues. In germline, CDR1 is MNHEY, CDR2 SMNVEV (reference sequence). The V end was cut by 2 bases, the J end by 7 bases, with 11 bases between. CDR3 amino acids: CASSLTGTSEKLFF. CDR3 DNA sequence: TGTGCCAGCAGTTTAACCGGGACTTCTGAAAAACTGTTTTTT.

V and J are TRBV28 and TRBJ2-4, with 8 positions matching TRBD1. J gave up 9 bases and V 4 bases, and 2 bases lay outside the gene matches. Germline-derived CDR1 and CDR2 are MDHEN and SYDVKM. This CDR3 comprises 12 residues. CDR3 sequence: CASSSQGAIQYF. The CDR3 region has the DNA TGTGCCAGCAGTTCTCAGGGGGCCATTCAGTACTTC.

This chain links TRBV29-1 with TRBJ1-5, with D tentatively TRBD1 (5 bases). Trimming pared 4 bases from V and 4 bases from J, leaving 11 bases between. This CDR3 has 13 amino acids. CDR1 SQVTM and CDR2 ANQGSEA come from the germline V gene. The CDR3, as DNA: TGCAGCGTTGGAGGGACCTATAATCAGCCCCAGCATTTT. It is translated as CSVGGTYNQPQHF.

The rearrangement links TRBV12-5 to TRBJ1-5, with D perhaps TRBD1 (6 bases). Germline CDR1 is LGHNT and CDR2 is FRNRAP. Trimming took off 3 bases at V and 4 bases at J, with 7 bases between the two ends. CDR3 length: 13 residues. CDR3 in amino acids: CASGLQGNQPQHF. Here the CDR3 DNA reads TGTGCTAGTGGTTTACAGGGAAATCAGCCCCAGCATTTT.

This clone was observed a single time. In nucleotides, the CDR3 is TGTGCCAGTAGTACCAGCGGGGGGTCGGCAAATGAGCAGTTCTTC. Encoded protein: CASSTSGGSANEQFF. The rearrangement uses TRBV19 and TRBJ2-1; 9 nucleotides line up with TRBD2. There are 15 residues in the CDR3. V was pared by 4 bases and J by 7 bases, with 8 bases of the junction left unmatched. CDR1 LNHDA and CDR2 SQIVND come from the germline V gene (reference sequence).

The chain joins TRBV5-4 to TRBJ2-1; D not certain. Between the trimmed V and J ends, which lost 2 bases and 4 bases, there was a span of 16 bases. The CDR3 totals 16 residues. CDR1 SGHNT and CDR2 YYREEE come from the germline V gene (reference sequence). The CDR3 region has the DNA TGTGCCAGCAGCTTATTTACTACGAAAAAATACAATGAGCAGTTCTTC. Protein: CASSLFTTKKYNEQFF.

The chain has TRBV18 and TRBJ2-5; D remains unclear. V gave up 0 bases and J gave up 5 bases, with 7 bases separating them. CDR3 length: 13 amino acids. Per the germline V gene, CDR1 is KGHSH and CDR2 is LQKENI. The DNA for the CDR3 is TGTGCCAGCTCACCACCCGTTATGGAGACCCAGTACTTC. The encoded protein is CASSPPVMETQYF. Full variable domain (missing parts from reference TRBV18 and TRBJ2-5): NAGVMQNPRHLVRRRGQEARLRCSPMKGHSHVYWYRQLPEEGLKFMVYLQKENIIDESGMPKERFSAEFPKEGPSILRIQQVVRGDSAAYFCASSPPVMETQYFGPGTRLLVL.

In DNA form, the CDR3 reads TGTGCCAGCAGCGTAACTTCGCGACCCAACACTGAAGCTTTCTTT. Its translation: CASSVTSRPNTEAFF. V is TRBV5-5 and J is TRBJ1-1; D uncertain. The ends were cut back, 4 bases at V and 2 bases at J, with 15 bases in the middle. Per the germline V gene, CDR1 is SGHKS and CDR2 is YYEKEE (reference sequence). The CDR3 loop spans 15 amino acids.